This TCR beta chain was obtained from a study of cytomegalovirus exposure and HLA in healthy donors. Background on the study: Roughly 80 million unique TCRs from HLA-typed donors made up an early data release. Study-wide findings and caveats: Most TCR sequences were uncommon, yet certain public TCRs appeared in many donors. Analysis performed later found over 15,000 TCR beta sequences associated with HLA alleles at 0.05 false discovery rate.

Trimming cost V 5 bases and J 5 bases; bases outside gene matches: 10. The CDR3 runs 18 residues. CDR1 LNHDA and CDR2 SQIVND come from the germline V gene (reference sequence). About this clone: Its antigen is not known.

With 60 Vbeta and 13 Jbeta primers, the PCR was carried out. Method: immunoSEQ multiplex PCR; TCRdb's copy keeps in-frame clones and lacks some. The profile shows around 150,000 clones, 75% of them singletons. The gene calls are TRBV19 and TRBJ2-1; TRBD2 agrees at 15 bases. The sequence came from a man younger than 35 in good health and CMV-seronegative. The sample consisted of PBMCs. This CDR3 is CASSPWTSGRVVDNEQFF. The CDR3 DNA follows: TGTGCCAGTAGTCCCTGGACTAGCGGGAGGGTCGTGGACAATGAGCAGTTCTTC. Supplemented by reference TRBV19 and TRBJ2-1, the full variable domain reads DGGITQSPKYLFRKEGQNVTLSCEQNLNHDAMYWYRQDPGQGLRLIYYSQIVNDFQKGDIAEGYSVSREKKESFPLTVTSAQKNPTAFYLCASSPWTSGRVVDNEQFFGPGTRLTVL.